A selection of T cell receptor beta chains follows, all from one sample in a study of T cell responses to AZD1222 COVID-19 vaccine. Sequencing was performed with immunoSEQ multiplex PCR; in TCRdb, only in-frame clones are kept and a portion is missing. The data contain some 150,000 clones, approximately 89% of them singletons. The sample in question was peripheral blood, obtained 28 days after the second AZD1222 dose. Receptors were obtained from an adult who received the AZD1222 COVID-19 vaccine. CDR3s include the opening cysteine and the closing phenylalanine or tryptophan. A D gene is named only where the DNA matches it firmly. Rows give clone size only sometimes, using once, few, many, or a class for an expanded clone.

V gene	J gene	D gene	clone size	CDR3 length	CDR3 DNA	CDR3 protein
TRBV3-1/TRBV3-2	TRBJ1-3	TRBD1	NA	15	TGTGCCAGCAGCCAAGGAAGGGGGCTTGGAAACACCATATATTTT	CASSQGRGLGNTIYF
TRBV23-1	TRBJ1-3	TRBD1	NA	16	TGCGCCAGCAGTCAATCCTGGACAGGGTGTGGAAACACCATATATTTT	CASSQSWTGCGNTIYF
TRBV18	TRBJ2-5	TRBD1	NA	12	TGTGCCAGCTCCGACAGGGGGCAGACCCAGTACTTC	CASSDRGQTQYF
TRBV30	TRBJ2-1	NA	NA	12	TGTGCCTGGAGGGCCCCGTACAATGAGCAGTTCTTC	CAWRAPYNEQFF
TRBV9	TRBJ1-1	TRBD1	NA	15	TGTGCCAGCAGCCCCAGGGCGGGACAGGCCACTGAAGCTTTCTTT	CASSPRAGQATEAFF
TRBV4-3	TRBJ2-7	NA	NA	15	TGCGCCAGCAGCCAAGGCGGGGAATCGCTTGACGAGCAGTACTTC	CASSQGGESLDEQYF
TRBV30	TRBJ1-1	NA	NA	11	TGTGCCTGGAGTCTGGGGGGGGAAGCTTTCTTT	CAWSLGGEAFF
TRBV6-2/TRBV6-3	TRBJ1-2	NA	NA	14	TGTGCCAGCACCCCGTCGGGGGCTAACTATGGCTACACCTTC	CASTPSGANYGYTF
TRBV28	TRBJ2-5	NA	NA	15	TGTGCCAGCAGTTTACCGACAGGAGATCAAGAGACCCAGTACTTC	CASSLPTGDQETQYF
TRBV15	TRBJ1-2	TRBD1	NA	15	TGTGCCACCAGCAGAGGGATGACAGGGGAAAAGGGCTACACCTTC	CATSRGMTGEKGYTF
TRBV6-5	TRBJ2-3	NA	NA	14	TGTGCCAGCAGTTACTCCCCCGGCACAGATACGCAGTATTTT	CASSYSPGTDTQYF
TRBV27	TRBJ2-7	NA	NA	11	TGTGCCAGCAGTTTCGGACAGGAGCAGTACTTC	CASSFGQEQYF
TRBV18	TRBJ2-1	TRBD2	NA	15	TGTGCCAGCTCACCACCGGGACTACGAAACAATGAGCAGTTCTTC	CASSPPGLRNNEQFF
TRBV9	TRBJ2-3	NA	once	15	TGTGCCAGCAGCCCCTGGGACGGAAGCACAGATACGCAGTATTTT	CASSPWDGSTDTQYF
TRBV3-1/TRBV3-2	TRBJ2-7	TRBD2	NA	21	TGTGCCAGCAGCCAACATGAGAAAGGACTAGCGGGAGGGCCCGTTGGGTACGAGCAGTACTTC	CASSQHEKGLAGGPVGYEQYF
TRBV9	TRBJ1-2	NA	NA	14	TGTGCCAGCAGCACGACGACAGACCCTTATGGCTACACCTTC	CASSTTTDPYGYTF
TRBV10-3	TRBJ2-3	TRBD2	NA	16	TGTGCCATCAGTACATCTAGCGGGGGCGATACAGATACGCAGTATTTT	CAISTSSGGDTDTQYF
TRBV18	TRBJ2-1	TRBD2	NA	16	TGTGCCAGCTCACCGTCGACTAGCGGAGCGGCGGATGAGCAGTTCTTC	CASSPSTSGAADEQFF
TRBV11-3	TRBJ2-7	NA	NA	13	TGTGCCAGCAGGGGCCGAGGGTCCTACGAGCAGTACTTC	CASRGRGSYEQYF
TRBV18	TRBJ2-3	NA	NA	16	TGTGCCAGCTCACGGCGCCCGGGGCGGGACACAGATACGCAGTATTTT	CASSRRPGRDTDTQYF
TRBV11-3	TRBJ2-1	NA	NA	9	TGTGCCAGCCCAGCGGAGCAGTTCTTC	CASPAEQFF
TRBV30	TRBJ1-2	NA	NA	11	TGTGCCTGGAGCCTTAAGTATGGCTACACCTTC	CAWSLKYGYTF
TRBV6-2/TRBV6-3	TRBJ1-6	TRBD1	NA	15	TGTGCCAGCAGTTTCGGGGGACAGGGTTATTCACCCCTCCACTTT	CASSFGGQGYSPLHF
TRBV27	TRBJ2-7	TRBD1	NA	16	TGTGCCAGCAGTCCGAAGGACAGGGCGGCGGTTGGCGAGCAGTACTTC	CASSPKDRAAVGEQYF
TRBV7-8	TRBJ2-7	TRBD2	NA	15	TGTGCCAGCAGCTCCTCTAGCGGGAGCGGCGGCGAGCAGTACTTC	CASSSSSGSGGEQYF
TRBV27	TRBJ2-7	NA	NA	14	TGTGCCAGCAGTCCAATCCGGGCCGCCTACGAGCAGTACTTC	CASSPIRAAYEQYF
TRBV30	TRBJ1-1	NA	NA	14	TGTGCCTGGAGTCCCGGGGGACTGAACACTGAAGCTTTCTTT	CAWSPGGLNTEAFF
TRBV5-1	TRBJ1-6	NA	NA	15	TGCGCCAGCAGCTTGAGTCTGGGAGCTAATTCACCCCTCCACTTT	CASSLSLGANSPLHF
TRBV7-8	TRBJ2-1	NA	NA	14	TGTGCCAGCACCGCGTGGGCAGGGAACAATGAGCAGTTCTTC	CASTAWAGNNEQFF
TRBV7-2	TRBJ1-2	TRBD1	NA	15	TGTGCCAGCAGCTTCAAGGGACAGAGCCCGCGTGGCTACACCTTC	CASSFKGQSPRGYTF
TRBV4-3	TRBJ2-1	TRBD2	NA	14	TGCGCCAGCAGCCCGACGATGGGGAGGGGTGAGCAGTTCTTC	CASSPTMGRGEQFF
TRBV27	TRBJ2-1	NA	NA	11	TGTGCCAGCCACTTCGGATATGAGCAGTTCTTC	CASHFGYEQFF
TRBV6-6	TRBJ1-4	NA	once	14	TGTGCCAGTAACCTCAGGGTTCATAATGAAAAACTGTTTTTT	CASNLRVHNEKLFF
TRBV5-5	TRBJ1-1	TRBD1	NA	14	TGTGCCAGCAGCATAAGGGGGCGCATCACTGAAGCTTTCTTT	CASSIRGRITEAFF
TRBV15	TRBJ2-5	TRBD2	NA	23	TGTGCCACCAGCAGAGAGTTAACAGGGGCCGGTTCGTCTAGCGGGAAGAAGGCAGAGACCCAGTACTTC	CATSRELTGAGSSSGKKAETQYF
TRBV10-1	TRBJ2-7	TRBD1	NA	14	TGCGCCAACCCACATACAGGGGAAGACTACGAGCAGTACTTC	CANPHTGEDYEQYF
TRBV2	TRBJ2-1	NA	NA	17	TGTGCCAGCAAAACAGATCCTCTCATCGTCCGTATCAATGAGCAGTTCTTC	CASKTDPLIVRINEQFF
TRBV9	TRBJ2-3	TRBD1	NA	17	TGTGCCAGCAGCTTCACCACAGGGACAGGGGGAACAGATACGCAGTATTTT	CASSFTTGTGGTDTQYF
TRBV30	TRBJ2-1	TRBD2	NA	17	TGTGCCTGGAGTGTATGGGGGGGGACCCACTCTTACAATGAGCAGTTCTTC	CAWSVWGGTHSYNEQFF
TRBV10-3	TRBJ1-2	TRBD1	NA	19	TGTGCCATCACCCCGGGACAGGGATTCAATAACGGTATGGGCTATGGCTACACCTTC	CAITPGQGFNNGMGYGYTF
TRBV7-3	TRBJ2-1	TRBD2	NA	16	TGTGCCAGCAGCTACGCGACTAGCGGGAGAAGGAATGAGCAGTTCTTC	CASSYATSGRRNEQFF
TRBV6-5	TRBJ1-1	TRBD1	NA	15	TGTGCCAGCAGTTACTCGAAGGACAGGGGGACTGAAGCTTTCTTT	CASSYSKDRGTEAFF
TRBV28	TRBJ2-7	NA	few	15	TGTGCCAGCAGGACCCTGGCTCCAAGACGCTACGAGCAGTACTTC	CASRTLAPRRYEQYF
TRBV30	TRBJ2-5	NA	NA	15	TGTGCCTGGAGTGTGGGTCTTATCCAAGAAGAGACCCAGTACTTC	CAWSVGLIQEETQYF
TRBV7-8	TRBJ1-1	NA	NA	11	TGTGCCAGCAGCCTGAACACTGAAGCTTTCTTT	CASSLNTEAFF
TRBV29-1	TRBJ2-3	NA	once	13	TGCAGCACCTGCGACGGTAGCACAGATACGCAGTATTTT	CSTCDGSTDTQYF
TRBV7-9	TRBJ2-7	NA	NA	11	TGTGCCAGCGGATGGACCGACGAGCAGTACTTC	CASGWTDEQYF
TRBV30	TRBJ1-1	NA	NA	12	TGTGCCTGGAATACAGCGGGGGGTGAGGCTTTCTTT	CAWNTAGGEAFF
TRBV4-3	TRBJ1-1	TRBD1	NA	16	TGCGCCAGCAGCCAAGAGCCACAGGGGGCGAACACTGAAGCTTTCTTT	CASSQEPQGANTEAFF
TRBV29-1	TRBJ1-2	NA	NA	14	TGCAGCGTTGGGGGACGGCGGGTGGACTATGGCTACACCTTC	CSVGGRRVDYGYTF
TRBV28	TRBJ1-4	NA	NA	13	TGTGCCAGCAGTTCCCCGGGACCGGGAAAACTGTTTTTT	CASSSPGPGKLFF
TRBV27	TRBJ1-5	TRBD1	NA	15	TGTGCCAGCAGACTTCTTGGACAGGGTTTCGAGCCCCAGCATTTT	CASRLLGQGFEPQHF
TRBV28	TRBJ2-7	NA	NA	16	TGTGCCAGCAGCTCGGACTCACCTCGAAACCGCTACGAGCAGTACTTC	CASSSDSPRNRYEQYF